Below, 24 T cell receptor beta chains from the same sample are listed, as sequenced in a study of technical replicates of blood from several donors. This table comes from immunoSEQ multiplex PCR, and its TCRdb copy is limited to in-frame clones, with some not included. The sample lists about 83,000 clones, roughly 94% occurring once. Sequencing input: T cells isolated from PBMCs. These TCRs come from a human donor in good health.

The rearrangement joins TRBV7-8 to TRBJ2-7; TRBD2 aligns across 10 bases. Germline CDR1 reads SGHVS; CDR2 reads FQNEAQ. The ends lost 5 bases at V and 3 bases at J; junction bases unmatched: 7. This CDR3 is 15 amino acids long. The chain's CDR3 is CASSQTSGLYYEQYF. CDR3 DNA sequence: TGTGCCAGCAGCCAGACTAGCGGGTTGTACTACGAGCAGTACTTC.

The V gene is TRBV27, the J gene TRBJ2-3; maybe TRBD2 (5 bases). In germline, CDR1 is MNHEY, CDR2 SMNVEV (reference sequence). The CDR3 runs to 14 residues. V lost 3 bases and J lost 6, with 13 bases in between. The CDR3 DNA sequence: TGTGCCAGCAGTTTCTTTAGCGAGAGTGATACGCAGTATTTT. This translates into CASSFFSESDTQYF.

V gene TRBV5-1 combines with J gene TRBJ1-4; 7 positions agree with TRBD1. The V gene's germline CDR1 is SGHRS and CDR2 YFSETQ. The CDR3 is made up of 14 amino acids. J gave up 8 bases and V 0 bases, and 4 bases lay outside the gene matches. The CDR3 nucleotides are TGCGCCAGCAGCTTGGGGCAGGGGGAGGAAAAACTGTTTTTT. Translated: CASSLGQGEEKLFF. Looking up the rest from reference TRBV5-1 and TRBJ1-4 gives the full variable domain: KAGVTQTPRYLIKTRGQQVTLSCSPISGHRSVSWYQQTPGQGLQFLFEYFSETQRNKGNFPGRFSGRQFSNSRSEMNVSTLELGDSALYLCASSLGQGEEKLFFGSGTQLSVL.

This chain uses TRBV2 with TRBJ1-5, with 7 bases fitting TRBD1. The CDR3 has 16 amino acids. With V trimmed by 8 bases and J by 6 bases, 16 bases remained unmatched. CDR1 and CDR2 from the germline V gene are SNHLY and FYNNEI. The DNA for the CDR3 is TGTGCCAGCCAACCGACGGGACAGAGGTTTGGTCAGCCCCAGCATTTT. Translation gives CASQPTGQRFGQPQHF.

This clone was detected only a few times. The CDR3 reads CASSLGQGDEQYF. In nucleotides, the CDR3 is TGCGCCAGCAGCTTGGGACAGGGGGACGAGCAGTACTTC. The chain links TRBV5-1 to TRBJ2-7; 9 nucleotides line up with TRBD1. V lost 0 bases to trimming and J lost 5 bases; unmatched junction nucleotides: 0. CDR3 length: 13 residues. CDR1 is SGHRS and CDR2 is YFSETQ in the germline V gene.

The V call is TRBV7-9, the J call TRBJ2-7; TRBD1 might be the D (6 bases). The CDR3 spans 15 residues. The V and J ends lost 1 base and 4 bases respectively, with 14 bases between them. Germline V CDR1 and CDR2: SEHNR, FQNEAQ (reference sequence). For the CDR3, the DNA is TGTGCCAGCAGCTTAGGGAGACAGGCTGCATACGAGCAGTACTTC. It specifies CASSLGRQAAYEQYF.

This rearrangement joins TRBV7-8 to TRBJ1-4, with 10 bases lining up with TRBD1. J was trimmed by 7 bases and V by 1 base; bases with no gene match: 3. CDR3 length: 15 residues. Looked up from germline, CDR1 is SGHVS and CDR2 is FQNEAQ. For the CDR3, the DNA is TGTGCCAGCAGCTTAGAGACAGGGGGCGTTGAAAAACTGTTTTTT. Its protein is CASSLETGGVEKLFF. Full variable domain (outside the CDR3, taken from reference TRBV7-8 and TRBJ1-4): GAGVSQSPRYKVAKRGQDVALRCDPISGHVSLFWYQQALGQGPEFLTYFQNEAQLDKSGLPSDRFFAERPEGSVSTLKIQRTQQEDSAVYLCASSLETGGVEKLFFGSGTQLSVL.

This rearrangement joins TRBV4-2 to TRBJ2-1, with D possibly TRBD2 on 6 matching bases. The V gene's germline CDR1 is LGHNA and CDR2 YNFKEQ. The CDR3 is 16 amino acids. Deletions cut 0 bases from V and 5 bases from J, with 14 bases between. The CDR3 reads CASSQEDGGVHNEQFF. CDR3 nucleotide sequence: TGTGCCAGCAGCCAAGAAGATGGCGGGGTGCACAATGAGCAGTTCTTC.

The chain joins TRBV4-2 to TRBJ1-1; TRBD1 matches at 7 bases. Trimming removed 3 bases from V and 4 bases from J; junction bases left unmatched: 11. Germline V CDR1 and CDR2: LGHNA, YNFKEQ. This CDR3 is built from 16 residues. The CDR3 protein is CASSHGRGLRGTEAFF. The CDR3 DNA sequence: TGTGCCAGCAGCCATGGAAGGGGGCTTCGGGGCACTGAAGCTTTCTTT.

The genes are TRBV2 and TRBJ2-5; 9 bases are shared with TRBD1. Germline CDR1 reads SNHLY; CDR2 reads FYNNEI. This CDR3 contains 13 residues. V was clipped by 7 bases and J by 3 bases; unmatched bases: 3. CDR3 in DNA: TGTGCCAGCATCGGGACAGGGAAAGAGACCCAGTACTTC. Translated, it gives CASIGTGKETQYF.

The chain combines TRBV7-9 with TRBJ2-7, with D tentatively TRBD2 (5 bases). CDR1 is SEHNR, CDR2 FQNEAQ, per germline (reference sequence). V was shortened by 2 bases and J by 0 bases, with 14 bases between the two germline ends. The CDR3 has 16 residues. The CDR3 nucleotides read TGTGCCAGCAGCTTAACACCCCTGGGGAGCTCCTACGAGCAGTACTTC. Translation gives CASSLTPLGSSYEQYF.

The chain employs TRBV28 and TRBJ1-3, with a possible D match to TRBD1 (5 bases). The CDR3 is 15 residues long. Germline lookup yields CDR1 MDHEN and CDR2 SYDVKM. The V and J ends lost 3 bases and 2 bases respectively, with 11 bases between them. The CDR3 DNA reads TGTGCCAGCAGTTTTAGTATCAGGGCTGGAAACACCATATATTTT. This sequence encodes CASSFSIRAGNTIYF.

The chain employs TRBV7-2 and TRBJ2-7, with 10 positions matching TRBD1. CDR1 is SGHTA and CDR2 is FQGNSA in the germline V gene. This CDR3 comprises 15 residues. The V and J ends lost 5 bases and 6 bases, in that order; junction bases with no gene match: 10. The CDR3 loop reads CASSPGQGVMGEQYF. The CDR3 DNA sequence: TGTGCCAGCAGCCCAGGACAGGGGGTAATGGGCGAGCAGTACTTC.

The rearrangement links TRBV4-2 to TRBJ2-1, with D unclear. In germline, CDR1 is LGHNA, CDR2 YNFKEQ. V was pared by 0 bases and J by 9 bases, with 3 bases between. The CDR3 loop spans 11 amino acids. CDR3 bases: TGTGCCAGCAGCCAAGATCGTGAGCAGTTCTTC. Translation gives CASSQDREQFF.

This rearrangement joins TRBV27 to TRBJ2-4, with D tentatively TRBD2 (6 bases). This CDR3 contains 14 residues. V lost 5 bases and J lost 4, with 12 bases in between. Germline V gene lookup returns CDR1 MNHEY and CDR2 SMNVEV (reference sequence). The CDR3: CASSLEGRKNIQYF. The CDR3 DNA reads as TGTGCCAGCAGTCTGGAGGGGCGAAAAAACATTCAGTACTTC.

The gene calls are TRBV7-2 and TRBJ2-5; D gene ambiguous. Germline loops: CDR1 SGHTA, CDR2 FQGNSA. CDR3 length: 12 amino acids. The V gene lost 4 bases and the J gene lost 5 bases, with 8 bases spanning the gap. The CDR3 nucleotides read TGTGCCAGCAGCTCCCCCCTGGAGACCCAGTACTTC. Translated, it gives CASSSPLETQYF.

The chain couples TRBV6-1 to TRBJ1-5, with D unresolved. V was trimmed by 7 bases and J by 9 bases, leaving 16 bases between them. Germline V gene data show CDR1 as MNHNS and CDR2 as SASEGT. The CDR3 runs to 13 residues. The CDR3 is CASNIPPRWPQHF. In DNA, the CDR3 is TGTGCCAGCAATATTCCACCCAGGTGGCCCCAGCATTTT.

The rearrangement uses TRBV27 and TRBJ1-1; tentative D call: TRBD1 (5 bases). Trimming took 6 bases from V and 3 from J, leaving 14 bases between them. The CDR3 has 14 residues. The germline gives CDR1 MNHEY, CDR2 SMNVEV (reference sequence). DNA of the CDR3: TGTGCCAGCAGCCTGAATACAGGTTACACTGAAGCTTTCTTT. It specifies CASSLNTGYTEAFF.

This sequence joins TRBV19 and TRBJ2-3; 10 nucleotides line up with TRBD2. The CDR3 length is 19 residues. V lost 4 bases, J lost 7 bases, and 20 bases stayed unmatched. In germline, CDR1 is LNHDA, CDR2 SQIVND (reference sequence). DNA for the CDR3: TGTGCCAGTAGTACAGAAAGAGAGCGGGGGGGCCTATTGGTTAATACGCAGTATTTT. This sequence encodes CASSTERERGGLLVNTQYF.

CDR3 nucleotides: TGTGCCAGTAGTCCAGGGACTAGCGGCGATGAGCAGTTCTTC. As protein: CASSPGTSGDEQFF. The V call is TRBV19, the J call TRBJ2-1; TRBD2 agrees at 11 bases. The CDR3 consists of 14 residues. With 5 bases clipped from V and 8 bases from J, the junction kept 5 bases outside the gene matches. From germline, CDR1 is LNHDA and CDR2 SQIVND (reference sequence).

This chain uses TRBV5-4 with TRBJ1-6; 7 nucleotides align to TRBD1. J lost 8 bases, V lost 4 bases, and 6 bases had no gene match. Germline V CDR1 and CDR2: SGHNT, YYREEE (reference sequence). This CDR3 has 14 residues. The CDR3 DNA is TGTGCCAGCAGCGACAGGGTTGGGGATTCACCCCTCCACTTT. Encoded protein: CASSDRVGDSPLHF.

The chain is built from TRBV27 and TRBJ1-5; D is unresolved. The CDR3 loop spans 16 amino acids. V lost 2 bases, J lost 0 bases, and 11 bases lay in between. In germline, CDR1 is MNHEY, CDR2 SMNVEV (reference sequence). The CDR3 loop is CASSLNGKSSNQPQHF. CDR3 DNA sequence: TGTGCCAGCAGTTTAAATGGCAAGTCTAGCAATCAGCCCCAGCATTTT.

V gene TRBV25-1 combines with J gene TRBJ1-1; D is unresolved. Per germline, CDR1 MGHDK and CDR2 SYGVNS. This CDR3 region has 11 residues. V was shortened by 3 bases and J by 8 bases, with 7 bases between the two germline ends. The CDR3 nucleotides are TGTGCCAGCAGTGACTATATAGAAGCTTTCTTT. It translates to CASSDYIEAFF. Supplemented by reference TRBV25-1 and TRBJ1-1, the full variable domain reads EADIYQTPRYLVIGTGKKITLECSQTMGHDKMYWYQQDPGMELHLIHYSYGVNSTEKGDLSSESTVSRIRTEHFPLTLESARPSHTSQYLCASSDYIEAFFGQGTRLTVV.

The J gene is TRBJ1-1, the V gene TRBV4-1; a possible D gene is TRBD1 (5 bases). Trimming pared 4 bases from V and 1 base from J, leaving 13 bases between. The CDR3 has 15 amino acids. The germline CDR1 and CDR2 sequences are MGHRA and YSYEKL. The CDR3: CASSRAGLTNTEAFF. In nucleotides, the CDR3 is TGCGCCAGCAGCCGGGCGGGACTGACGAACACTGAAGCTTTCTTT.